This TCR beta chain was obtained from a study of T-cell memory formation after mild COVID-19. CDR1 is SGHRS and CDR2 is YFSETQ in the germline V gene. Trimming took 0 bases from V and 8 from J; bases not matched to a gene: 7. This CDR3 has 15 amino acids. In its sample, this clonotype was seen a few times. Its antigen is not known. TCRdb re-called the 5' RACE reads with MiXCR, one entry per CDR3 protein. The sample carries more than 350,000 distinct CDR3 sequences, approximately 15% recorded once. Study conclusions and caveats: CD4+ contracting clones lay mainly in CM and EM, CD8+ ones in EMRA.

This sequence joins TRBV5-1 and TRBJ2-1, with 8 bases fitting TRBD2. Sequencing used PBMCs or a T cell subset sorted from them (not recorded which). The receptor's source is a young man who had mild COVID-19 (a few samples of this study predate the infection). Cell type and time point are not known. CDR3 sequence: CASSLGAGAGDEQFF. CDR3 sequence (DNA): TGCGCCAGCAGCTTGGGAGCGGGGGCCGGGGATGAGCAGTTCTTC.